These 15 T cell receptor beta chains were sequenced from one sample in a study of T cells in Graves' hyperthyroidism and ophthalmopathy. Template material for amplifying TCR beta CDR3 regions consisted of RNA transcripts. The HTBI primer set drove a first-round RT-PCR of the TCR CDR3. TCRdb itself ran the multiplex PCR reads through MiXCR, one entry per CDR3 protein. The repertoire includes 33,000 or so distinct CDR3 sequences, 49% of them detected once, and about 6% sits in the top ten. The sample taken for sequencing was blood. The receptor set was obtained from a woman between 50 and 59 years old with Graves' hyperthyroidism that later progressed to Graves' ophthalmopathy.

This clonotype was detected ten times or more. The genes are TRBV12-3 or TRBV12-4 and TRBJ2-7; D is undetermined. Trimming pared 1 base from V and 3 bases from J, leaving 1 base between. CDR3 length: 11 residues. DNA of the CDR3: TGTGCCAGCAGTTTAGGCTACGAGCAGTACTTC. Amino acid sequence: CASSLGYEQYF.

In its sample, this clonotype was seen many times. A read error is possible here, since a much larger clone lies one base away. This chain connects TRBV14 to TRBJ2-7; 7 nucleotides match TRBD2. CDR1 and CDR2 (germline): SGHDN, FVKESK. This CDR3 contains 13 residues. With 1 base clipped from V and 12 bases from J, the junction kept 9 bases outside the gene matches. DNA for the CDR3: TGTGCCAGCAGCCAAGCTCTAGCGGAAGCTCTGTACTTC. This gives the protein CASSQALAEALYF.

As concerns this clonotype: A clone one base away is much larger, so this may be a read error. The conserved phenylalanine or tryptophan normally closing the CDR3 is absent here, so this likely arose from a read error. J is TRBJ1-5 and V is TRBV18; the match to TRBD1 covers 9 bases. This CDR3 comprises 14 residues. Germline assignment: CDR1 KGHSH and CDR2 LQKENI. V shed 6 bases, J shed 7 bases, and the junction held 7 bases outside the gene matches. The CDR3 nucleotides are TGTGCCAGCTCCCTGGGACAGGGCGACCAGCCCCAGCATTCT. It encodes CASSLGQGDQPQHS.

This clonotype appeared many times. This sequence joins TRBV19 and TRBJ1-1, with 7 bases matching TRBD1. The CDR3 is 18 residues long. Looked up from germline, CDR1 is LNHDA and CDR2 is SQIVND (reference sequence). V was pared by 6 bases and J by 0 bases, with 16 bases of the junction left unmatched. The CDR3 DNA reads TGTGCCAGTAGCACAGGGGAAGCATCGATATGGCTGAACACTGAAGCTTTCTTT. This gives the protein CASSTGEASIWLNTEAFF.

V is TRBV7-8 and J is TRBJ1-6, with a possible D match to TRBD1 (6 bases). The CDR3 spans 14 residues. The germline CDR1 and CDR2 sequences are SGHVS and FQNEAQ. V was clipped by 3 bases and J by 9 bases, with 12 bases between them. This CDR3 reads CASSFYGGGSPLHF. The DNA for the CDR3 is TGTGCCAGCAGCTTTTACGGGGGCGGTTCACCCCTCCACTTT.

The V and J genes are TRBV20-1 and TRBJ1-6; 7 positions match TRBD1. The junction had 11 bases not matched to a gene; V was cut back by 5 bases and J by 7 bases. The CDR3 spans 15 residues. From germline, CDR1 is DFQATT and CDR2 SNEGSKA (reference sequence). The CDR3 sequence: CSALTSGTDNSPLHF. CDR3 sequence (DNA): TGCAGTGCTCTAACTAGCGGGACAGACAATTCACCCCTCCACTTT.

This chain joins TRBV20-1 and TRBJ1-5; the D gene is possibly TRBD1 (6 bases). V was cut by 5 bases and J by 0 bases, with 20 bases left in between. Germline CDR1 and CDR2: DFQATT and SNEGSKA (reference sequence). The CDR3 consists of 17 residues. CDR3 protein: CSASRTSGTHSNQPQHF. CDR3 bases: TGCAGTGCTTCCCGAACTAGCGGGACACATAGCAATCAGCCCCAGCATTTT.

A word on this clonotype: The junction departs from germline at one end; a sequencing error may be responsible. CDR3 residues: CSAIFRDRERSYNEQFF. The CDR3 region has the DNA TGCAGTGCGATATTCCGGGACAGGGAGCGTTCCTATAATGAGCAGTTCTTC. The chain has TRBV20-1 and TRBJ2-1; 9 bases fit TRBD1. Germline V lookup: CDR1 DFQATT, CDR2 SNEGSKA (reference sequence). The CDR3 consists of 17 residues.

The V call is TRBV18, the J call TRBJ1-5, with TRBD1 identical over 8 bases. CDR3 length: 14 residues. Germline CDR1 is KGHSH and CDR2 is LQKENI. V shed 3 bases and J 7 bases; nucleotides not matched to a gene: 5. CDR3 sequence: CASSPRTGLQPQHF. The DNA for the CDR3 is TGTGCCAGCTCACCGAGGACAGGGCTACAGCCCCAGCATTTT.

This clonotype is classed as medium-sized (0.01 to 0.1%). The chain recombines TRBV7-8 with TRBJ2-3; 9 bases fit TRBD2. Germline V CDR1 and CDR2: SGHVS, FQNEAQ. V gave up 6 bases and J gave up 4 bases; unmatched junction bases: 8. The CDR3 consists of 15 residues. CDR3 loop: CASRLIAGEADTQYF. In DNA form, the CDR3 reads TGTGCCAGCAGACTGATAGCGGGAGAGGCAGATACGCAGTATTTT.

CDR3 region: CASNEAGGRETQHF. The CDR3 nucleotides are TGTGCCAGCAATGAAGCGGGAGGGCGAGAGACCCAGCATTTT. The chain links TRBV7-9 to TRBJ1-5; D not resolved. The germline V and J ends were trimmed by 7 bases and 11 bases, with 21 bases remaining between them. Per the germline V gene, CDR1 is SEHNR and CDR2 is FQNEAQ (reference sequence). This CDR3 spans 14 amino acids.

The CDR3: CSGGVGGYTF. The CDR3 nucleotides read TGCAGCGGGGGGGTGGGCGGCTACACCTTC. The chain has TRBV29-1 and TRBJ1-2; tentative D call: TRBD1 (5 bases). The V end lost 7 bases, the J end lost 8 bases, and 11 bases lay between the germline ends. Germline V lookup: CDR1 SQVTM, CDR2 ANQGSEA. The CDR3 is 10 amino acids.

There are many counts of this clonotype. This sequence may be a read error, since a much larger clone differs from it by one base. The final CDR3 position lacks the conserved phenylalanine or tryptophan, pointing to a likely read error. The genes are TRBV7-9 and TRBJ2-7; D gene uncertain. CDR1 is SEHNR, CDR2 FQNEAQ, per germline (reference sequence). Trimming removed 4 bases at V and 4 bases at J, with 5 bases between. This CDR3 region has 11 residues. The CDR3, as DNA: TGTGCCAGCAGCTCACGGTACGAGCAGTACCTC. This translates into CASSSRYEQYL.

This clonotype came up many times. This chain connects TRBV6-4 to TRBJ1-2; no clear D. The CDR3 has 15 residues. Germline lookup yields CDR1 MRHNA and CDR2 SNTAGT. V was cut by 0 bases and J by 4 bases, with 12 bases left in between. CDR3 residues: CASSDSGTTRYGYTF. The CDR3 coding sequence is TGTGCCAGCAGTGACTCCGGAACAACACGCTATGGCTACACCTTC.

This clonotype showed up just once. The V call is TRBV5-1, the J call TRBJ2-7; 9 bases agree with TRBD1. Germline trimming cut 0 bases from V and 3 bases from J; bases unmatched to any gene: 7. The V gene's germline CDR1 is SGHRS and CDR2 YFSETQ. This CDR3 region has 16 residues. The CDR3 DNA follows: TGCGCCAGCAGCTTGGCCCCGGGACAGGGCTACTACGAGCAGTACTTC. Protein sequence: CASSLAPGQGYYEQYF.